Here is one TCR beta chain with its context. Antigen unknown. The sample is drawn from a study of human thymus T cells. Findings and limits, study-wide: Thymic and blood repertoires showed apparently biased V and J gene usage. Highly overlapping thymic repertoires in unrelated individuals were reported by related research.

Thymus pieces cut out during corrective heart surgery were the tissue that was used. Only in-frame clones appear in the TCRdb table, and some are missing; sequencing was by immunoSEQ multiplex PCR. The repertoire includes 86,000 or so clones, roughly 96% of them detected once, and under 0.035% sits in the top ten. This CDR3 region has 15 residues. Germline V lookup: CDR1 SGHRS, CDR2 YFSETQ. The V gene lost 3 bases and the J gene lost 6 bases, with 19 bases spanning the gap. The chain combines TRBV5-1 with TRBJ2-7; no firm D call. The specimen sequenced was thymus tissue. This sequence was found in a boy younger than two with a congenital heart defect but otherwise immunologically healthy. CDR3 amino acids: CASSSPSTRALEQYF. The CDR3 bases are TGCGCCAGCAGCTCCCCCTCCACACGGGCCCTCGAGCAGTACTTC.